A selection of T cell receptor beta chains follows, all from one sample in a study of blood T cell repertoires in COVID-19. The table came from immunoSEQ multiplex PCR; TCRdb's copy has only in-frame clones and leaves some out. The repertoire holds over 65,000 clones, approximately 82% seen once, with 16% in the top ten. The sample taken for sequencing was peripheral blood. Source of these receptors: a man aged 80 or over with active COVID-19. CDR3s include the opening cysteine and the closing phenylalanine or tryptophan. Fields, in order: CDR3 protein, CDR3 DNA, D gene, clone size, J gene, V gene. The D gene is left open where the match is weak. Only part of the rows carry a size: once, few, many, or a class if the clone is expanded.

CDR3aa: CASSVSSGGASVETQYF
CDR3nt: TGTGCCAGCAGTGTATCTAGCGGGGGGGCTTCCGTAGAGACCCAGTACTTC
d_gene: TRBD2
abundance: NA
j_gene: TRBJ2-5
v_gene: TRBV2

CDR3aa: CASSAGLGGDEQYF
CDR3nt: TGTGCCAGCAGCGCGGGACTGGGTGGGGACGAGCAGTACTTC
d_gene: NA
abundance: NA
j_gene: TRBJ2-7
v_gene: TRBV7-2

CDR3aa: CASSFRDTDEQYF
CDR3nt: TGCGCCAGCAGCTTCCGGGACACCGACGAGCAGTACTTC
d_gene: NA
abundance: NA
j_gene: TRBJ2-7
v_gene: TRBV5-1

CDR3aa: CASSPRLAGYIYNEQFF
CDR3nt: TGTGCCAGCAGCCCTAGACTAGCGGGGTATATCTACAATGAGCAGTTCTTC
d_gene: TRBD2
abundance: NA
j_gene: TRBJ2-1
v_gene: TRBV14

CDR3aa: CASSYSRARDEQFF
CDR3nt: TGTGCCAGCAGTTACTCGCGTGCGCGCGATGAGCAGTTCTTC
d_gene: NA
abundance: few
j_gene: TRBJ2-1
v_gene: TRBV6-6

CDR3aa: CASSQDRTSWYEQYF
CDR3nt: TGTGCCAGCAGCCAAGATCGGACTAGCTGGTACGAGCAGTACTTC
d_gene: TRBD2
abundance: few
j_gene: TRBJ2-7
v_gene: TRBV4-2

CDR3aa: CASSPGRTGDNQPQHF
CDR3nt: TGTGCCAGCTCCCCCGGTAGGACAGGAGATAATCAGCCCCAGCATTTT
d_gene: TRBD1
abundance: NA
j_gene: TRBJ1-5
v_gene: TRBV18

CDR3aa: CATSDLRGGTYNEQFF
CDR3nt: TGTGCCACCAGTGATTTACGAGGGGGTACCTACAATGAGCAGTTCTTC
d_gene: NA
abundance: NA
j_gene: TRBJ2-1
v_gene: TRBV24-1

CDR3aa: CASSKEGTSTGELFF
CDR3nt: TGTGCCAGCAGCAAGGAGGGAACTTCCACCGGGGAGCTGTTTTTT
d_gene: NA
abundance: NA
j_gene: TRBJ2-2
v_gene: TRBV21-1

CDR3aa: CASSLVVSAGLGYNEQFF
CDR3nt: TGTGCCAGCAGCTTAGTTGTTTCGGCGGGACTAGGGTATAATGAGCAGTTCTTC
d_gene: TRBD2
abundance: NA
j_gene: TRBJ2-1
v_gene: TRBV11-2

CDR3aa: CASGFGQERTQYF
CDR3nt: TGTGCTAGTGGGTTTGGACAGGAGAGGACCCAGTACTTC
d_gene: TRBD1
abundance: NA
j_gene: TRBJ2-5
v_gene: TRBV12-5

CDR3aa: CASSTPADTQYF
CDR3nt: TGTGCCAGCAGTACCCCAGCAGATACGCAGTATTTT
d_gene: NA
abundance: NA
j_gene: TRBJ2-3
v_gene: TRBV6-2/TRBV6-3

CDR3aa: CASSLAAGISGNTIYF
CDR3nt: TGTGCCAGCAGCTTGGCCGCAGGGATCAGTGGAAACACCATATATTTT
d_gene: NA
abundance: NA
j_gene: TRBJ1-3
v_gene: TRBV7-9

CDR3aa: CASSETVMNTEAFF
CDR3nt: TGTGCCAGCAGCGAGACAGTCATGAACACTGAAGCTTTCTTT
d_gene: NA
abundance: once
j_gene: TRBJ1-1
v_gene: TRBV7-3

CDR3aa: CASSQPLRQAGNSPLHF
CDR3nt: TGCGCCAGCAGCCAGCCCCTGAGGCAGGCGGGTAATTCACCCCTCCACTTT
d_gene: NA
abundance: NA
j_gene: TRBJ1-6
v_gene: TRBV4-1

CDR3aa: CASSQEGLVPYF
CDR3nt: TGTGCCAGCAGCCAAGAGGGTCTAGTTCCGTATTTT
d_gene: NA
abundance: few
j_gene: TRBJ2-3
v_gene: TRBV3-1/TRBV3-2